This T cell receptor (beta chain) was found in a study of blood T cell repertoires in COVID-19. Looked up from germline, CDR1 is SGHAT and CDR2 is FQNNGV. This CDR3 has 18 residues. Trimming removed 3 bases from V and 3 bases from J; junction bases left unmatched: 13. Assay: immunoSEQ multiplex PCR; the TCRdb copy retains only in-frame clones and omits some. The sample includes 200,000 to 300,000 clones, roughly 90% of them seen just once. Those enrolled, adults aged 18 to 89 years, came from about two dozen US areas. The V gene is TRBV11-2, the J gene TRBJ2-3; TRBD2 matches at 9 bases. Sequencing was performed on PBMCs or T cells enriched from blood (not recorded which). This TCR derives from a woman aged 25-40 years who had recovered from COVID-19. CDR3 coding DNA: TGTGCCAGCAGCTTTTTTAGCGGGAGCCGTCTCGGTACAGATACGCAGTATTTT. It specifies CASSFFSGSRLGTDTQYF.